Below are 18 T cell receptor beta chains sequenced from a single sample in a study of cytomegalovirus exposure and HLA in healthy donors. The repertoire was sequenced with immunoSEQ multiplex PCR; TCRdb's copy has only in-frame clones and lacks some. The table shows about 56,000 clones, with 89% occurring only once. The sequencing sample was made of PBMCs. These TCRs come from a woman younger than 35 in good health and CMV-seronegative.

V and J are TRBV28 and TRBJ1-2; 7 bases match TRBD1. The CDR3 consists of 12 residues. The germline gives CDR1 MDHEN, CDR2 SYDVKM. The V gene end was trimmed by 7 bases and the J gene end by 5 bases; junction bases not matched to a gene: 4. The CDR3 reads CASTHRGYGYTF. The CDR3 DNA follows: TGTGCCAGCACCCACAGGGGATATGGCTACACCTTC.

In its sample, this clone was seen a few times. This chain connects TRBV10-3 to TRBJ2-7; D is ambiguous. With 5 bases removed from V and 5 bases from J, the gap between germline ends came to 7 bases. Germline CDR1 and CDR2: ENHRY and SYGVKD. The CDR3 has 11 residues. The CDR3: CAISSLNEQYF. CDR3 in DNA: TGTGCCATCAGTTCACTCAACGAGCAGTACTTC.

The CDR3 sequence is CASSQESLAGSHNEQFF. For the CDR3, the DNA is TGTGCCAGCAGCCAAGAGTCTCTAGCGGGATCCCACAATGAGCAGTTCTTC. This chain links TRBV4-2 with TRBJ2-1; 9 bases align to TRBD2. The V and J ends lost 0 bases and 5 bases, in that order; junction bases with no gene match: 8. CDR3 size: 17 residues. Germline CDR1 and CDR2: LGHNA and YNFKEQ.

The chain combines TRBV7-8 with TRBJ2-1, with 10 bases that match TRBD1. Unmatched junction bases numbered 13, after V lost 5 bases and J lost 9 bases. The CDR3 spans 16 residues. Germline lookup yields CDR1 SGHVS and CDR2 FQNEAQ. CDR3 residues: CASSRKGGQGMSEQFF. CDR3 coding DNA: TGTGCCAGCAGCCGCAAGGGGGGACAGGGGATGAGTGAGCAGTTCTTC.

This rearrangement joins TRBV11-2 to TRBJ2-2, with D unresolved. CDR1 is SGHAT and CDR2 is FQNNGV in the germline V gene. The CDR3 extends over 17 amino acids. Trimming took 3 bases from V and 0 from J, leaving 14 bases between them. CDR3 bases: TGTGCCAGCAGCTTGTCACCCCCCACTGCGAACACCGGGGAGCTGTTTTTT. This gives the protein CASSLSPPTANTGELFF.

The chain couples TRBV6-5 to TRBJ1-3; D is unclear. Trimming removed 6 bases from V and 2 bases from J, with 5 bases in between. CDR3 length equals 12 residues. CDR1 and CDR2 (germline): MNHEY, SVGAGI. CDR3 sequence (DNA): TGTGCCAGCAGGCAGACTGGAAACACCATATATTTT. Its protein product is CASRQTGNTIYF.

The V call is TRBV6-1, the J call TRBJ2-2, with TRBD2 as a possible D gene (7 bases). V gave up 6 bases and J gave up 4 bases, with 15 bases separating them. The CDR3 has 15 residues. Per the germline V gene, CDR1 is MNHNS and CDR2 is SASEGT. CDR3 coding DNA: TGTGCCAGCAGGGAGCAAAGGGGGGGCACCGGGGAGCTGTTTTTT. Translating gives CASREQRGGTGELFF.

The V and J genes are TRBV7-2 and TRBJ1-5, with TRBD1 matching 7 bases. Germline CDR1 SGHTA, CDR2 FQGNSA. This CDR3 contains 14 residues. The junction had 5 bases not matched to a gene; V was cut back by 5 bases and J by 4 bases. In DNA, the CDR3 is TGTGCCAGCAGCCCCCGACAGGGTAATCAGCCCCAGCATTTT. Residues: CASSPRQGNQPQHF.

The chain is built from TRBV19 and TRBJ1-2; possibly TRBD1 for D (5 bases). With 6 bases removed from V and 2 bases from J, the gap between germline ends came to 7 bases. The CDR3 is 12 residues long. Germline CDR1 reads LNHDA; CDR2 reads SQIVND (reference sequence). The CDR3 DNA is TGTGCCAGTAGATCAGGGAACTATGGCTACACCTTC. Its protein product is CASRSGNYGYTF.

This CDR3 reads CASSLVGGNTGELFF. Here the CDR3 DNA reads TGTGCCAGCAGCTTGGTCGGGGGAAACACCGGGGAGCTGTTTTTT. The rearrangement joins TRBV5-4 to TRBJ2-2; D might be TRBD2 (6 bases). Trimming left V 0 bases short and J 2 bases short, with 8 bases between. The length of the CDR3 is 15 residues. Germline lookup yields CDR1 SGHNT and CDR2 YYREEE (reference sequence). Combining the CDR3 with reference TRBV5-4 and TRBJ2-2 gives the whole variable domain ETGVTQSPTHLIKTRGQQVTLRCSSQSGHNTVSWYQQALGQGPQFIFQYYREEENGRGNFPPRFSGLQFPNYSSELNVNALELDDSALYLCASSLVGGNTGELFFGEGSRLTVL.

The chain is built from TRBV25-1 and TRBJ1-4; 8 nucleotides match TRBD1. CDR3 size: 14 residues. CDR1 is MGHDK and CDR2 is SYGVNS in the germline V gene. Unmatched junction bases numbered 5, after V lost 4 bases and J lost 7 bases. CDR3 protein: CASSARGRAEKLFF. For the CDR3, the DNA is TGTGCCAGCAGTGCCAGGGGGCGAGCTGAAAAACTGTTTTTT.

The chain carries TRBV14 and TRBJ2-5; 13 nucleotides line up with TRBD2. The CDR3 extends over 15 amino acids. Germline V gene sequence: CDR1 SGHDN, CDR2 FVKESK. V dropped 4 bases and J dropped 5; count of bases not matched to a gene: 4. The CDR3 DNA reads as TGTGCCAGCAGCCGGACTAGCGGGGGAGTGGAGACCCAGTACTTC. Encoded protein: CASSRTSGGVETQYF.

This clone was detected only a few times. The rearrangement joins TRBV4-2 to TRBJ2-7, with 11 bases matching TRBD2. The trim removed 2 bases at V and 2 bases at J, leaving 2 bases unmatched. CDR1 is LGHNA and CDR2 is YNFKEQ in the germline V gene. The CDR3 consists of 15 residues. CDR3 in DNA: TGTGCCAGCAGCCAACAGACTAGCGGGACCTACGAGCAGTACTTC. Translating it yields CASSQQTSGTYEQYF.

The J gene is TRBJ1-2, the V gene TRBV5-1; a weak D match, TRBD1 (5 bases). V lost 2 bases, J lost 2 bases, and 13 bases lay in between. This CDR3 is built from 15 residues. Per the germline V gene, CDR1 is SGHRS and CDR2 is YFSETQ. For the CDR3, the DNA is TGCGCCAGCAGCTTAGGCAGGGCCCAAAACTATGGCTACACCTTC. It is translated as CASSLGRAQNYGYTF.

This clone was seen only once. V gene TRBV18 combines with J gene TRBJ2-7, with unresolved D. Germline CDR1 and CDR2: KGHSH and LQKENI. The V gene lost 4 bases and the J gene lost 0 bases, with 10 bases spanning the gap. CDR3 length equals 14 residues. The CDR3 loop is CASSRQSDSYEQYF. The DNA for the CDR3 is TGTGCCAGCTCACGGCAGTCAGACTCCTACGAGCAGTACTTC. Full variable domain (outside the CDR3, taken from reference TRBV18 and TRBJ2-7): NAGVMQNPRHLVRRRGQEARLRCSPMKGHSHVYWYRQLPEEGLKFMVYLQKENIIDESGMPKERFSAEFPKEGPSILRIQQVVRGDSAAYFCASSRQSDSYEQYFGPGTRLTVT.

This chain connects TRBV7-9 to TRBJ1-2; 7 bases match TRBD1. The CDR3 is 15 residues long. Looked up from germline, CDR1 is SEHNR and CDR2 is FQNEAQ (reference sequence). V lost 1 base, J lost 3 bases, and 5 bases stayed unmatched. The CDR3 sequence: CASSLGQGLHYGYTF. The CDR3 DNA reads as TGTGCCAGCAGCTTAGGACAGGGATTGCACTATGGCTACACCTTC. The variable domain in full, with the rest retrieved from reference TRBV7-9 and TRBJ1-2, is DTGVSQNPRHKITKRGQNVTFRCDPISEHNRLYWYRQTLGQGPEFLTYFQNEAQLEKSRLLSDRFSAERPKGSFSTLEIQRTEQGDSAMYLCASSLGQGLHYGYTFGSGTRLTVV.

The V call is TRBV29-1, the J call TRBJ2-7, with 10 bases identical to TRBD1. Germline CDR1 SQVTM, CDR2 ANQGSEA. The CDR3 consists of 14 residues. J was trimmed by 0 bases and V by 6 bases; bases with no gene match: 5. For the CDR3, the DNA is TGCAGCGTCTACGGGACAGGGGCCTCCTACGAGCAGTACTTC. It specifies CSVYGTGASYEQYF.

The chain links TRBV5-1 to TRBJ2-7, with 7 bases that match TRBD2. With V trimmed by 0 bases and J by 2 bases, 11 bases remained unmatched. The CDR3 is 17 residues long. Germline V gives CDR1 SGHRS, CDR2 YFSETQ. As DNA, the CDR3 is TGCGCCAGCAGCTTGGTGGGGGGGACCCGCAATACCTACGAGCAGTACTTC. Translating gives CASSLVGGTRNTYEQYF.